This T cell receptor beta chain was recovered during a study of blood T cell repertoires in COVID-19. Study-wide context: Acute-phase and convalescent COVID-19 samples originated in the United States, Italy and Spain. PBMCs, B-cell-depleted T cells, or T cells were the source of the cDNA or gDNA that made up the material.

Losses at the gene ends were 8 bases for V and 6 bases for J; bases not matched to a gene: 6. CDR1 is MNHEY and CDR2 is SMNVEV in the germline V gene (reference sequence). The CDR3 runs 12 residues. Original handling: Estimation of nucleated cell counts relied on the amplification of reference gene primers. TCRdb keeps only in-frame clones here, not all; method: immunoSEQ multiplex PCR. V and J calls and clone size come straight from that table; D and trimming were deduced from the DNA. The sample contains about 300,000 clones, more than 70% of which appear only once. This clone was recorded once. This TCR came from a woman aged 50 to 60 with acute or convalescent COVID-19. The sample consisted of peripheral blood. The gene calls are TRBV27 and TRBJ1-1, with 7 bases aligning to TRBD1. CDR3 coding DNA: TGTGCCAGCGGGGGACAGCTCGCTGAAGCTTTCTTT. Its protein is CASGGQLAEAFF.